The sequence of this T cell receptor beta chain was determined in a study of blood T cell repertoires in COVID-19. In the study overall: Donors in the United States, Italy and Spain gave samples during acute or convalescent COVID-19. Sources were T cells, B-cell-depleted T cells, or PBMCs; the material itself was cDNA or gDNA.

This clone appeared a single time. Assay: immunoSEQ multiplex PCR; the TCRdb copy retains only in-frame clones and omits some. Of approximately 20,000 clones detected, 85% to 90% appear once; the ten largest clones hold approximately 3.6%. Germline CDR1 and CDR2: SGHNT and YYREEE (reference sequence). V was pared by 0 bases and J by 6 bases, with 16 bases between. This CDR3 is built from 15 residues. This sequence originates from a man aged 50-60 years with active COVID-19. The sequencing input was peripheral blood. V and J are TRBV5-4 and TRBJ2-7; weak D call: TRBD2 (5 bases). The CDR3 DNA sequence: TGTGCCAGCAGCTTGGCCGGGGTAGGGTATTCCGAGCAGTACTTC. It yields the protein CASSLAGVGYSEQYF.